Sequencing of this T cell receptor (beta chain) was carried out in a study of cytomegalovirus exposure and HLA in healthy donors (dated by TCRdb to 2016 to 2017). Study-level background: A later analysis indicated that the 90 to 150 validation repertoires were generated on the platform also employed for the 666 repertoires of the first cohort. To predict cytomegalovirus infection status, the study brought together high-throughput TCR immunosequencing, statistical association of individual TCRs with disease status, and machine learning. The study was designed to test whether signatures of past pathogen exposure could be identified by cataloging public T cell receptors. In addition to the first cohort of approximately 670 subjects, a separate validation cohort of 120 different subjects was used.

Overall study results and their limits: It was suggested by the authors that the approach could potentially be generalized to other disease states and immunological phenotypes. A later analysis found that TCRs clustered in the first cohort also tended to co-occur in the roughly 120 validation repertoires, with approximately 95% of cluster scores above 0. A later analysis had no HLA typing for the validation cohort, so co-occurrence there was scored across all 130 or so repertoires. Most TCR sequences were seen in very few donors, while some public TCRs were found in many individuals. A total of 164 TCR beta chains were listed by the study as associated with cytomegalovirus. A few of the identified cytomegalovirus-associated TCR beta chains were confirmed in vitro to be specific for cytomegalovirus antigens. Cytomegalovirus status was reported to be diagnosed by the classifier with high specificity and sensitivity in both the original and validation cohorts.

The receptor library was made with the immunoSEQ multiplex PCR assay. Processing in the source paper ran as follows. To diagnose cytomegalovirus status from the catalog of TCR beta chain sequences, a statistical classification framework was built. TCRdb's version of the immuneACCESS table is confined to in-frame rearrangements and falls short of the full clone set. An unresolved V gene accounts for under half of the shortfall where checked; the remainder is of unknown origin. Clone size and the V and J calls come from that table; the DNA yielded D and trimming. Present in this sample are 150,000 to 200,000 clones, roughly 83% of which were seen just once. The ten most abundant clones make up roughly a tenth of the sample. The donors belonged to the validation cohort of over a hundred subjects, which was separate from the approximately 700-subject first cohort. Worth noting for this clone: The target of this receptor is not known. Base-call qualities are not available, and no considerably larger clone is one nucleotide away.

The sequenced material came from PBMCs. The sequence was obtained from a man aged 30 to 45 in good health and CMV-seropositive.

The CDR3 in this case is CASSYGQTTNYGYTF. At the DNA level, the sequence is TGTGCCAGCAGTTACGGGCAGACCACTAACTATGGCTACACCTTC. Recombination joined TRBV6-5 with TRBJ1-2; the D gene lacks a confident call. V loses 2 bases, J loses 0 bases, and the germline ends lie 10 bases apart. Reading the germline V gene gives CDR1 MNHEY and CDR2 SVGAGI. The CDR3 contains 15 residues, cysteine and phenylalanine counted. The read is trimmed to its CDR3 DNA, 45 bases read in frame from base 1.